Below are 10 T cell receptor beta chains sequenced from a single sample in a study of shared T cell receptors in the human thymus. Assay used: immunoSEQ multiplex PCR; TCRdb lists only in-frame clones, some missing. The sample yields hundreds of thousands of clones, roughly 88% seen once. This sample also appeared in a second study, on human thymus T cells.

The sequencing input was thymocytes. The receptor set was obtained from a boy under two years old with a congenital heart defect.

The rearrangement links TRBV13 to TRBJ2-1, with 7 bases fitting TRBD2. Germline V lookup: CDR1 PRHDT, CDR2 FYEKMQ (reference sequence). After removal of 2 bases from V and 3 bases from J, the junction contained 7 bases not matched to a gene. CDR3 length: 16 residues. The CDR3 sequence: CASSLLGLAVYNEQFF. The CDR3 region has the DNA TGTGCCAGCAGCTTACTCGGTCTAGCGGTCTACAATGAGCAGTTCTTC.

The chain carries TRBV10-3 and TRBJ1-2; D is undetermined. CDR3 size: 13 residues. Trimming removed 0 bases from V and 6 bases from J, with 8 bases in between. CDR1 ENHRY and CDR2 SYGVKD come from the germline V gene. The DNA of the CDR3 is TGTGCCATCAGTGAGTCTGTTAAGCATGGCTACACCTTC. It encodes CAISESVKHGYTF.

This sequence joins TRBV6-6 and TRBJ1-1; a weak D match, TRBD1 (6 bases). The CDR3 has 15 residues. The V gene lost 5 bases and the J gene lost 4 bases, with 17 bases spanning the gap. Germline CDR1 MNHNY, CDR2 SVGAGI (reference sequence). DNA for the CDR3: TGTGCCAGCAGTCGGGAGGTCAGGGGCATCACTGAAGCTTTCTTT. Its translation: CASSREVRGITEAFF.

This chain connects TRBV9 to TRBJ2-3; TRBD2 agrees at 10 bases. This CDR3 comprises 19 residues. Germline lookup yields CDR1 SGDLS and CDR2 YYNGEE. The V and J ends lost 4 bases and 5 bases, in that order; junction bases with no gene match: 19. The CDR3 region has the DNA TGTGCCAGCAGCCGTAAACGTCAGCGGGAGGGCCGAGGAAAAGATACGCAGTATTTT. It codes for CASSRKRQREGRGKDTQYF. Based on the CDR3 plus reference TRBV9 and TRBJ2-3, the full variable domain is DSGVTQTPKHLITATGQRVTLRCSPRSGDLSVYWYQQSLDQGLQFLIQYYNGEERAKGNILERFSAQQFPDLHSELNLSSLELGDSALYFCASSRKRQREGRGKDTQYFGPGTRLTVL.

This clone was observed a few times. This sequence joins TRBV6-6 and TRBJ2-1, with D uncertain. Trimming cost V 0 bases and J 15 bases, with 12 bases left between them. This CDR3 comprises 12 residues. In germline, CDR1 is MNHNY, CDR2 SVGAGI (reference sequence). CDR3 DNA sequence: TGTGCCAGCAGTTACTCGAGCGAAAGTCGGTTCTTC. Encoded protein: CASSYSSESRFF.

The chain has TRBV9 and TRBJ2-2; 14 nucleotides match TRBD2. V lost 4 bases, J lost 3 bases, and 8 bases stayed unmatched. This CDR3 is built from 18 residues. Per germline, CDR1 SGDLS and CDR2 YYNGEE. Here the CDR3 reads CASSPKKTSGRDTGELFF. For the CDR3, the DNA is TGTGCCAGCAGCCCTAAAAAGACTAGCGGGAGGGACACCGGGGAGCTGTTTTTT.

The CDR3 loop is CASSQEVGSGRARAGTGELFF. The CDR3 DNA reads as TGCGCCAGCAGCCAAGAGGTCGGTAGCGGGAGGGCCCGGGCGGGCACCGGGGAGCTGTTTTTT. The chain is built from TRBV4-1 and TRBJ2-2, with 11 bases that match TRBD2. Germline loops: CDR1 MGHRA, CDR2 YSYEKL. CDR3 length: 21 residues. V lost 0 bases to trimming and J lost 4 bases; unmatched junction nucleotides: 16.

CDR3 nucleotide sequence: TGCGCCAGCGAGGGGGTTAAAAACTCTGGGGCCAACGTCCTGACTTTC. This encodes CASEGVKNSGANVLTF. The chain employs TRBV4-1 and TRBJ2-6; perhaps TRBD1 as D (6 bases). The CDR3 sequence is 16 residues long. The V and J ends lost 8 bases and 0 bases respectively, with 14 bases between them. Germline assignment: CDR1 MGHRA and CDR2 YSYEKL.

This chain links TRBV6-4 with TRBJ2-7, with 8 bases aligning to TRBD2. This CDR3 contains 14 residues. V was clipped by 8 bases and J by 1 base; unmatched bases: 7. CDR1 and CDR2 (germline): MRHNA, SNTAGT. The CDR3 reads CASPALAGSYEQYF. CDR3 DNA sequence: TGTGCCAGCCCTGCGCTAGCGGGTTCCTACGAGCAGTACTTC.

This clone was seen more than once but under ten times. The chain joins TRBV19 to TRBJ2-1; D may be TRBD2 (6 bases). Germline V CDR1 and CDR2: LNHDA, SQIVND (reference sequence). Trimming shortened V by 1 base and J by 7 bases, and 8 bases separated the two germline ends. The CDR3 runs 13 residues. The CDR3 loop is CASSIAGENEQFF. The CDR3 bases are TGTGCCAGTAGTATAGCGGGAGAGAATGAGCAGTTCTTC.